This T cell receptor beta chain was recovered during a study of radiation and T cells in renal cell carcinoma. Across the study: Nephrectomy followed 15 Gy stereotactic body radiation by 4 weeks.

Clones were read by immunoSEQ multiplex PCR, and TCRdb kept only the in-frame ones, dropping some. The sample records over 60,000 clones, 80% to 90% being singletons. Concerning this clone: Its antigen is still unknown.

Germline CDR1 SGHTA, CDR2 FQGNSA. Trimming stripped 1 base from V and 4 bases from J, with 9 bases between. The CDR3 is 14 residues long. Time point denoted: blood 2 weeks post-SBRT. Sample treatment: 15 Gy SBRT to primary tumor, nephrectomy 4 weeks later. After SBRT, blood was collected at 2 and 4 weeks, plus baseline. Clear cell pathology was present in this patient's renal cell carcinoma. Broader study findings: From baseline, blood top tumor clonotypes peaked at 2 weeks post-radiation.

The chain couples TRBV7-2 to TRBJ2-3; TRBD2 might be the D (6 bases). This receptor was identified in a woman between 50 and 59 years old with renal cell carcinoma. Sequences were derived from blood, sampled from a patient whose treatment included radiotherapy and nephrectomy. The CDR3 sequence is CASSLGEEADTQYF. The CDR3 nucleotides are TGTGCCAGCAGCTTAGGGGAGGAAGCAGATACGCAGTATTTT. The entire variable domain, with the rest obtained from reference TRBV7-2 and TRBJ2-3, is as follows: GAGVSQSPSNKVTEKGKDVELRCDPISGHTALYWYRQSLGQGLEFLIYFQGNSAPDKSGLPSDRFSAERTGGSVSTLTIQRTQQEDSAVYLCASSLGEEADTQYFGPGTRLTVL.